This TCR beta chain originates from a study of blood T cells in healthy people across ages. Germline-derived CDR1 and CDR2 are SEHNR and FQNEAQ (reference sequence). CDR3 length: 17 amino acids. Trimming pared 5 bases from V and 4 bases from J, leaving 21 bases between. Primers used in a second PCR of roughly 6 to 12 cycles were a sample-barcoded 5' primer and a J-beta primer mix. One entry per CDR3 protein results from TCRdb running MiXCR on the 5' RACE reads. The sample yields almost 800,000 distinct CDR3 sequences, over 45% seen once. Study outcomes and limitations: A greater number of naive CD4+ cells and higher diversity distinguished long-lived donors from aged donors. Possibly, changes in expanded clonotypes were confounded because donor CMV status was unknown.

Isolating PBMCs gave at least 6 million of these cells per sample. The table lists this clonotype with many counts. The antigen is unknown. The TCR originated in a young man in good health. Sequenced input: blood. This chain links TRBV7-9 with TRBJ2-1; possibly TRBD1 for D (5 bases). CDR3 DNA sequence: TGTGCCAGCAGCCCAGGGCAGGCGAAGGACCCATACAATGAGCAGTTCTTC. This encodes CASSPGQAKDPYNEQFF. The full variable domain, completed using reference TRBV7-9 and TRBJ2-1, is DTGVSQNPRHKITKRGQNVTFRCDPISEHNRLYWYRQTLGQGPEFLTYFQNEAQLEKSRLLSDRFSAERPKGSFSTLEIQRTEQGDSAMYLCASSPGQAKDPYNEQFFGPGTRLTVL.